This TCR beta chain comes out of a study of cytotoxic CD8 clonotypes in ibrutinib-treated CLL. Study in general: Response sampling occurred after a median approximately 12 months of treatment (range 6 to 36). Whole-study results and caveats: Public clonotypes, an uncommon group, contracted or remained stable on treatment.

Points on this clone: Its antigen is currently unknown.

The V gene lost 4 bases and the J gene lost 8 bases, with 14 bases spanning the gap. CDR3 length equals 13 residues. The germline CDR1 and CDR2 sequences are SGHNT and YENEEA. Profiling relied on immunoSEQ multiplex PCR, and the TCRdb table lists in-frame clones only, not all of them. The data show about 310,000 clones, with just under 80% seen just once and 6.5% to 8% held by the top ten. This sequence originates from a human donor with chronic lymphocytic leukemia. The sequenced sample was PBMCs, obtained before ibrutinib treatment. The chain employs TRBV11-3 and TRBJ1-1; weak D call: TRBD1 (6 bases). CDR3 nucleotide sequence: TGTGCCAGCAGCTCGGGCAGGGGTGACGAAGCTTTCTTT. Translated, it gives CASSSGRGDEAFF.